Below, 11 T cell receptor beta chains from the same sample are listed, as sequenced in a study of shared clonotypes between healthy human individuals. Clones were read by immunoSEQ multiplex PCR, and TCRdb kept only the in-frame ones, dropping some. This sample yields 1,400,000 or so clones, of which 97% to 99% are seen a single time; 0.3% to 0.45% belongs to the top ten. Sequencing input: naive CD4+ T cells sorted from blood. The subset: CD45RA+ positively selected. These receptors all stem from a man younger than 45 in good health.

This rearrangement joins TRBV5-5 to TRBJ1-4, with D maybe TRBD1 (6 bases). CDR1 is SGHKS, CDR2 YYEKEE, per germline (reference sequence). V shed 4 bases and J shed 6 bases, with 10 bases lying between them. The CDR3 consists of 13 residues. The CDR3 sequence is CASSQGGDEKLFF. The CDR3 DNA follows: TGTGCCAGCAGCCAAGGGGGGGATGAAAAACTGTTTTTT. The full variable domain, its missing parts supplied by reference TRBV5-5 and TRBJ1-4, is DAGVTQSPTHLIKTRGQQVTLRCSPISGHKSVSWYQQVLGQGPQFIFQYYEKEERGRGNFPDRFSARQFPNYSSELNVNALLLGDSALYLCASSQGGDEKLFFGSGTQLSVL.

This clone was found once. The chain combines TRBV28 with TRBJ1-2, with D possibly being TRBD1 (6 bases). CDR3 size: 14 residues. The germline V gene encodes CDR1 MDHEN and CDR2 SYDVKM. The germline V and J ends were trimmed by 6 bases and 4 bases, with 15 bases remaining between them. Written as DNA, the CDR3 is TGTGCCAGCAGCCTTAGACAGGTCGTCTATGGCTACACCTTC. Its protein product is CASSLRQVVYGYTF.

J is TRBJ2-7 and V is TRBV28, with 10 positions matching TRBD2. Trimming at V came to 4 bases and at J to 2 bases, leaving 11 bases not matched to a gene. Germline CDR1 and CDR2: MDHEN and SYDVKM. The CDR3 runs 17 residues. The CDR3 loop reads CASSSRGGLAIAYEQYF. In nucleotides, the CDR3 is TGTGCCAGCAGTTCCCGGGGGGGACTAGCGATAGCCTACGAGCAGTACTTC.

This sequence joins TRBV25-1 and TRBJ2-1, with 8 bases that match TRBD2. The CDR3 runs 14 residues. Germline lookup yields CDR1 MGHDK and CDR2 SYGVNS. Trimming cost V 7 bases and J 2 bases; bases outside gene matches: 4. CDR3 loop: CASTISGTYNEQFF. The CDR3 DNA reads TGTGCCAGCACCATTAGCGGGACCTACAATGAGCAGTTCTTC. Together with reference TRBV25-1 and TRBJ2-1, the CDR3 gives the full variable domain: EADIYQTPRYLVIGTGKKITLECSQTMGHDKMYWYQQDPGMELHLIHYSYGVNSTEKGDLSSESTVSRIRTEHFPLTLESARPSHTSQYLCASTISGTYNEQFFGPGTRLTVL.

The chain couples TRBV7-9 to TRBJ2-2; 7 positions match TRBD2. Germline V gene sequence: CDR1 SEHNR, CDR2 FQNEAQ (reference sequence). V gave up 6 bases and J gave up 4 bases; unmatched junction bases: 8. The CDR3 covers 15 residues. CDR3 bases: TGTGCCAGCAGATGGGAGTCGGGGGGCACCGGGGAGCTGTTTTTT. As protein: CASRWESGGTGELFF. Drawing the rest from reference TRBV7-9 and TRBJ2-2, the complete variable domain is DTGVSQNPRHKITKRGQNVTFRCDPISEHNRLYWYRQTLGQGPEFLTYFQNEAQLEKSRLLSDRFSAERPKGSFSTLEIQRTEQGDSAMYLCASRWESGGTGELFFGEGSRLTVL.

This clone was found once. The chain employs TRBV6-6 and TRBJ1-5; tentatively, D is TRBD1 (5 bases). Looked up from germline, CDR1 is MNHNY and CDR2 is SVGAGI (reference sequence). V was pared by 6 bases and J by 0 bases, with 12 bases between. The CDR3 length is 15 residues. The CDR3 loop is CASRERQSSNQPQHF. For the CDR3, the DNA is TGTGCCAGCAGGGAGAGACAGTCTAGCAATCAGCCCCAGCATTTT.

The J gene is TRBJ2-3, the V gene TRBV9; tentative D call: TRBD2 (5 bases). This CDR3 spans 15 amino acids. V lost 0 bases to trimming and J lost 8 bases, with 16 bases between them. The germline gives CDR1 SGDLS, CDR2 YYNGEE. The CDR3 nucleotides are TGTGCCAGCAGCGTAGCTACGGGCGGACTCTTTACGCAGTATTTT. It specifies CASSVATGGLFTQYF.

The gene calls are TRBV9 and TRBJ2-1; TRBD1 is a possible D gene (5 bases). Germline loops: CDR1 SGDLS, CDR2 YYNGEE. The CDR3 extends over 15 amino acids. V lost 2 bases and J 5 bases, leaving 14 bases between the germline ends. CDR3: CASSVNQGEDNEQFF. Written as DNA, the CDR3 is TGTGCCAGCAGCGTTAATCAGGGCGAGGACAATGAGCAGTTCTTC.

Points on this clone: This same CDR3 is encoded by further DNA sequences in the sample. CDR3 sequence (DNA): TGCGCCAGCAGCTCGGGGAGCCAAGAGACCCAGTACTTC. Its protein is CASSSGSQETQYF. V gene TRBV5-1 combines with J gene TRBJ2-5; a weak D match, TRBD2 (5 bases). This CDR3 is built from 13 residues. V lost 3 bases, J lost 1 base, and 7 bases lay in between. Looked up from germline, CDR1 is SGHRS and CDR2 is YFSETQ.

This chain uses TRBV2 with TRBJ2-1; the match to TRBD2 covers 13 bases. CDR1 is SNHLY and CDR2 is FYNNEI in the germline V gene. J was trimmed by 6 bases and V by 7 bases; bases with no gene match: 3. CDR3 length: 14 residues. The CDR3 bases are TGTGCCAGCATTCGGACTAGCGGGAGCAATGAGCAGTTCTTC. Its protein product is CASIRTSGSNEQFF.

CDR3 nucleotide sequence: TGCAGCGTTGGCACCCTAGGGAACATTCAGTACTTC. This codes for CSVGTLGNIQYF. J is TRBJ2-4 and V is TRBV29-1; D remains unclear. Trimming removed 4 bases at V and 7 bases at J, with 11 bases between. Germline V CDR1 and CDR2: SQVTM, ANQGSEA. The CDR3 runs to 12 residues.